The 18 T cell receptor beta chains presented below share a single source sample, sequenced in a study of vaccination and CD4 T cells after COVID-19. Regarding treatment: roughly nine-day PBMC culture with coronavirus spike peptide pools or control peptides (ViraFEST assay). For these receptors, no antigen is known. With the Oncomine TCR Beta short-read assay, DNA from cultured CD4+ T cells was sequenced. TCRdb redid the calling of the PCR reads with MiXCR, one entry per CDR3 protein. The sample records approximately 13,000 distinct CDR3 sequences, around 30% being singletons. Sequenced material: CD4+ T cells from blood, cultured in vitro, taken before SARS-CoV-2 vaccination. The receptors derive from a human donor who received a COVID-19 vaccine.

V usage is TRBV10-1 and J usage is TRBJ2-7; maybe TRBD1 (6 bases). Germline V CDR1 and CDR2: WNHNN, SYGVQD (reference sequence). The CDR3 sequence is 14 residues long. Between the trimmed V and J ends, which lost 6 bases and 2 bases, there was a span of 14 bases. The CDR3 loop reads CASRDRFYTYEQYF. The CDR3, as DNA: TGCGCCAGCAGAGACAGGTTCTACACCTACGAGCAGTACTTC.

By proportion, this clonotype is medium-sized. This chain uses TRBV11-2 with TRBJ2-7; D possibly corresponds to TRBD2 (8 bases). CDR1 and CDR2 from the germline V gene are SGHAT and FQNNGV. V gave up 1 base and J gave up 3 bases, with 13 bases separating them. The CDR3 has 15 amino acids. CDR3 DNA: TGTGCCAGCAGCTTAGGCGGGGGGACAGTCTACGAGCAGTACTTC. It translates to CASSLGGGTVYEQYF.

The chain carries TRBV12-3 or TRBV12-4 and TRBJ1-2, with a weak D call TRBD1 (6 bases). The CDR3 consists of 14 residues. The ends were cut back, 10 bases at V and 1 base at J, with 16 bases in the middle. The DNA for the CDR3 is TGTGCCACCACGAAACACAGGGATAACTATGGCTACACCTTC. It codes for CATTKHRDNYGYTF.

V is TRBV11-2 and J is TRBJ2-2; D might be TRBD2 (6 bases). With 2 bases removed from V and 3 bases from J, the gap between germline ends came to 28 bases. The germline V gene has CDR1 SGHAT and CDR2 FQNNGV. This CDR3 spans 21 amino acids. This CDR3 is CASSLHSTYSAGGKYTGELFF. The CDR3 nucleotides read TGTGCCAGCAGCTTACACAGCACGTACTCTGCTGGAGGGAAATACACCGGGGAGCTGTTTTTT.

The V call is TRBV29-1, the J call TRBJ2-3; tentative D call: TRBD1 (6 bases). Germline V gene sequence: CDR1 SQVTM, CDR2 ANQGSEA. V was trimmed by 5 bases and J by 0 bases, leaving 15 bases between them. The CDR3 spans 15 residues. CDR3 residues: CSVRNGQLSTDTQYF. For the CDR3, the DNA is TGCAGCGTTCGTAATGGACAGCTTAGCACAGATACGCAGTATTTT.

This clonotype has just a few counts. V is TRBV2 and J is TRBJ2-5; D may be TRBD1 (6 bases). The ends were cut back, 4 bases at V and 5 bases at J, with 8 bases in the middle. CDR3 length equals 12 residues. Germline loops: CDR1 SNHLY, CDR2 FYNNEI. CDR3 sequence reads: CASSGRGETQYF. CDR3 sequence (DNA): TGTGCCAGCAGTGGAAGGGGGGAGACCCAGTACTTC.

This CDR3 reads CASARQRAGNQPQHF. The CDR3 DNA is TGTGCCAGCGCACGACAGCGAGCGGGCAATCAGCCCCAGCATTTT. The chain recombines TRBV2 with TRBJ1-5; D perhaps matches TRBD1 (5 bases). Germline values: CDR1 SNHLY, CDR2 FYNNEI. The ends were cut back, 8 bases at V and 2 bases at J, with 16 bases in the middle. The CDR3 totals 15 residues.

The chain recombines TRBV7-2 with TRBJ1-1; D is perhaps TRBD1 (5 bases). Germline CDR1 is SGHTA and CDR2 is FQGNSA. The CDR3 consists of 16 residues. With 5 bases removed from V and 4 bases from J, the gap between germline ends came to 20 bases. DNA for the CDR3: TGTGCCAGCAGCCACACGATCGAGGAGGGGCTCACTGAAGCTTTCTTT. It yields the protein CASSHTIEEGLTEAFF.

This clonotype occurred a few times. V gene TRBV20-1 combines with J gene TRBJ1-2, with 10 bases lining up with TRBD1. The germline gives CDR1 DFQATT, CDR2 SNEGSKA (reference sequence). The CDR3 consists of 14 residues. CDR3 amino acids: CSADPGQGHGGYTF. For the CDR3, the DNA is TGCAGCGCCGACCCGGGACAGGGGCACGGGGGCTACACCTTC.

This rearrangement joins TRBV27 to TRBJ2-1; D might be TRBD2 (5 bases). Germline lookup yields CDR1 MNHEY and CDR2 SMNVEV (reference sequence). This CDR3 is built from 15 residues. Deletions cut 6 bases from V and 0 bases from J, with 12 bases between. The CDR3 reads CASSRRGLSYNEQFF. The CDR3, as DNA: TGTGCCAGCAGCCGACGAGGGCTCTCCTACAATGAGCAGTTCTTC.

Only a few counts were recorded for this clonotype. V usage is TRBV20-1 and J usage is TRBJ2-7; D is ambiguous. Germline V gene sequence: CDR1 DFQATT, CDR2 SNEGSKA (reference sequence). The CDR3 has 13 residues. Trimming left V 1 base short and J 3 bases short, with 10 bases between. CDR3 nucleotides: TGCAGTGCTAGAGGACCAGCTCGCTACGAGCAGTACTTC. Encoded protein: CSARGPARYEQYF.

The rearrangement joins TRBV2 to TRBJ2-2; TRBD1 agrees at 9 bases. The V gene end was trimmed by 6 bases and the J gene end by 7 bases; junction bases not matched to a gene: 6. Germline V CDR1 and CDR2: SNHLY, FYNNEI. The CDR3 consists of 14 residues. Here the CDR3 DNA reads TGTGCCAGCAGGCCCGGGACAGGGCTCGGGGAGCTGTTTTTT. Amino acid sequence: CASRPGTGLGELFF.

This chain joins TRBV7-2 and TRBJ2-7; D remains ambiguous. This CDR3 spans 14 amino acids. In germline, CDR1 is SGHTA, CDR2 FQGNSA. Trimming took off 1 base at V and 4 bases at J, with 11 bases between the two ends. CDR3 DNA sequence: TGTGCCAGCAGCTTAGTGGCGAAGGGATACGAGCAGTACTTC. Its protein product is CASSLVAKGYEQYF.

This clonotype turned up a few times. This chain links TRBV28 with TRBJ1-1; D call uncertain. Germline CDR1 reads MDHEN; CDR2 reads SYDVKM. Trimming took off 3 bases at V and 7 bases at J, with 6 bases between the two ends. This CDR3 is built from 11 residues. The CDR3 region is CASSFISEAFF. The CDR3, as DNA: TGTGCCAGCAGTTTTATCAGTGAAGCTTTCTTT.

J is TRBJ1-5 and V is TRBV21-1. TRBV21-1 is an annotated pseudogene. The CDR3 spans 14 residues. The CDR3 coding sequence is TGTGCCGGCAGCAGGAGGGGTTCCAACCAGCCCCAGCATTTT. Translating gives CAGSRRGSNQPQHF.

The chain couples TRBV19 to TRBJ2-7; D is perhaps TRBD1 (6 bases). The ends were cut back, 4 bases at V and 7 bases at J, with 14 bases in the middle. Germline CDR1 is LNHDA and CDR2 is SQIVND (reference sequence). CDR3 size: 13 residues. CDR3 region: CASSTHRDSEQYF. CDR3 nucleotide sequence: TGTGCCAGTAGTACACACAGGGATTCTGAGCAGTACTTC.

This clonotype has more than one count but fewer than ten. The chain is built from TRBV6-2 or TRBV6-3 and TRBJ1-5, with TRBD1 as a possible D gene (5 bases). Trimming removed 0 bases at V and 7 bases at J, with 16 bases between. CDR3 length: 16 amino acids. CDR1 and CDR2 from the germline V gene are MNHEY and SVGEGT. The CDR3 region is CASSYSIRTGGQPQHF. In DNA, the CDR3 is TGTGCCAGCAGTTACTCGATAAGGACGGGGGGGCAGCCCCAGCATTTT.

The V and J genes are TRBV4-2 and TRBJ1-1; unclear D gene. CDR1 and CDR2 (germline): LGHNA, YNFKEQ. V lost 1 base and J 0 bases, leaving 9 bases between the germline ends. There are 15 residues in the CDR3. The CDR3 loop reads CASSQVQAMNTEAFF. The CDR3, as DNA: TGTGCCAGCAGCCAAGTGCAAGCTATGAACACTGAAGCTTTCTTT.